This TCR beta chain was identified during a study of blood T cell repertoires in COVID-19. Only in-frame clones appear in the TCRdb table, and some are missing; sequencing was by immunoSEQ multiplex PCR. The sample contains fewer than 200,000 clones, 84% of which appear only once. Germline V gene lookup returns CDR1 SGHRS and CDR2 YFSETQ. This CDR3 comprises 15 residues. V shed 4 bases and J 4 bases; nucleotides not matched to a gene: 8. Sequenced material: peripheral blood. The clonotype originates from a woman of 80 years or more with COVID-19, enrolled during active disease. This sequence joins TRBV5-1 and TRBJ2-1; TRBD2 matches 7 bases. CDR3 sequence reads: CASSPGLDPYNEQFF. For the CDR3, the DNA is TGCGCCAGCAGCCCAGGACTAGATCCGTACAATGAGCAGTTCTTC.